The sequence of this T cell receptor (beta chain) was determined in a study of shared clonotypes between healthy human individuals. Regarding the study as a whole: Naive subsets generally had larger estimated richness than memory subsets. Sampling covered blood only; tissue repertoires likely differ.

Germline assignment: CDR1 SGHTA and CDR2 FQGNSA. Trimming cost V 5 bases and J 6 bases, with 14 bases left between them. This CDR3 is built from 13 residues. About this clone itself: Antigen specificity is unknown.

Deep-level settings were used for running the assay. Produced via immunoSEQ multiplex PCR; TCRdb's table is partial and in-frame only. The data hold about 2.3 million clones, with approximately 93% observed a single time. This clonotype was obtained from a man aged 18 to 35 in good health. Some clones in this sample may be carry-over from other donors' samples. This chain uses TRBV7-2 with TRBJ2-7; D not certain. Sequenced: naive CD4+ T cells from PBMCs. The subset is: CD45RA+ positively selected. The CDR3 nucleotides read TGTGCCAGCAGCCCTGTTCGTTGGGGCGAGCAGTACTTC. It specifies CASSPVRWGEQYF.